This T cell receptor (beta chain) was sequenced during a study of blood T cell repertoires in COVID-19. Study details: The study drew acute and convalescent COVID-19 samples from the United States, Italy and Spain. The analysed material was cDNA or gDNA that came from T cells, B-cell-depleted T cells, or PBMCs.

The CDR3 has 15 residues. The germline gives CDR1 MDHEN, CDR2 SYDVKM. Trimming at V came to 5 bases and at J to 5 bases, leaving 11 bases not matched to a gene. This clone was seen only once. As handled by the study authors: Reference gene primer amplification yielded estimated nucleated cell counts. The repertoire was sequenced with immunoSEQ multiplex PCR; TCRdb's copy has only in-frame clones and lacks some. From that table come the V and J calls and clone size; the DNA was used to work out D and trimming. The sample has 200,000 to 300,000 clones, 70% to 85% seen once. The chain has TRBV28 and TRBJ2-7, with 8 bases aligning to TRBD2. The clonotype was recovered from a woman at least 80 years old with acute or convalescent COVID-19. The specimen was peripheral blood. The CDR3 bases are TGTGCCAGCAGTCGTCGGGGGGGCCCGGGAGACGAGCAGTACTTC. This sequence encodes CASSRRGGPGDEQYF.